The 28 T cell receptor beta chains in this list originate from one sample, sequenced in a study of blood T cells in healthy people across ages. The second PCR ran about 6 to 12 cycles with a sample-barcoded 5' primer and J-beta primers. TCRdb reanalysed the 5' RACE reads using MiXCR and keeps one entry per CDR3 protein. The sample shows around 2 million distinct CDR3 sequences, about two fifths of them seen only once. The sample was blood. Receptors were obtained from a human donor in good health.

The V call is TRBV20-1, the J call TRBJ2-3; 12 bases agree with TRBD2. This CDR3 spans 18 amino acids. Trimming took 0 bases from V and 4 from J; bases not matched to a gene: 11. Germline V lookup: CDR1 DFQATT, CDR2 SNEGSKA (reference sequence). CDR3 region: CSARDVLAGGSGADTQYF. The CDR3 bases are TGCAGTGCTAGAGATGTACTAGCGGGGGGTTCCGGCGCAGATACGCAGTATTTT.

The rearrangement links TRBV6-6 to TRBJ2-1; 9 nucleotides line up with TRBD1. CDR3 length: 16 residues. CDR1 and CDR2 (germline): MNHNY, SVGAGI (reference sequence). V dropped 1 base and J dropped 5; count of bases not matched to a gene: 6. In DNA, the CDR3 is TGTGCCAGCAGTTACTTACCGGGACAGGGCCACAATGAGCAGTTCTTC. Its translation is CASSYLPGQGHNEQFF.

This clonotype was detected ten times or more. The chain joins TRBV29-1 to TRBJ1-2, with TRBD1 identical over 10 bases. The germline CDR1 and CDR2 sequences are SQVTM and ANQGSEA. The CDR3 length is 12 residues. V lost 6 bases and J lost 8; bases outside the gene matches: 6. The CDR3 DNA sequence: TGCAGCGTGCTGACAGGGGGCGCAGGCTACACCTTC. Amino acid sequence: CSVLTGGAGYTF.

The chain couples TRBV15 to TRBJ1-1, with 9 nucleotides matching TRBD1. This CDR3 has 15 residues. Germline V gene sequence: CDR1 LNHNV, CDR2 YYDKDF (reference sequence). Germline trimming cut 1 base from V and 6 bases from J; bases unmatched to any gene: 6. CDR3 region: CATSRANRGRSEAFF. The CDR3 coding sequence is TGTGCCACCAGCAGAGCTAACAGGGGGCGGTCTGAAGCTTTCTTT. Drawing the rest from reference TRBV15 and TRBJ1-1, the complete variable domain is DAMVIQNPRYQVTQFGKPVTLSCSQTLNHNVMYWYQQKSSQAPKLLFHYYDKDFNNEADTPDNFQSRRPNTSFCFLDIRSPGLGDTAMYLCATSRANRGRSEAFFGQGTRLTVV.

CDR3 nucleotide sequence: TGCGCCAGCGGGGGACAGCCGAACACTGAAGCTTTCTTT. It encodes CASGGQPNTEAFF. The rearrangement joins TRBV5-1 to TRBJ1-1; 7 bases line up with TRBD1. The V gene's germline CDR1 is SGHRS and CDR2 YFSETQ. The CDR3 sequence is 13 residues long. J lost 1 base, V lost 7 bases, and 4 bases had no gene match.

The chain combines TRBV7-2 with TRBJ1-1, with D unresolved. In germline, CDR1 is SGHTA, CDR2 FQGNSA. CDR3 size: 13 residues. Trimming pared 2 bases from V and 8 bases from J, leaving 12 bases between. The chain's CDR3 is CASSLTHTHEAFF. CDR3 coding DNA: TGTGCCAGCAGCTTAACCCATACCCACGAAGCTTTCTTT.

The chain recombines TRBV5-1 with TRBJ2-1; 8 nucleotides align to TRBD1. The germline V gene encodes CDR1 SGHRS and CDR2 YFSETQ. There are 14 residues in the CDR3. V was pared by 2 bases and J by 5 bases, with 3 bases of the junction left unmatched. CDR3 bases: TGCGCCAGCAGCTTACAGGGGGGAGACAATGAGCAGTTCTTC. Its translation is CASSLQGGDNEQFF.

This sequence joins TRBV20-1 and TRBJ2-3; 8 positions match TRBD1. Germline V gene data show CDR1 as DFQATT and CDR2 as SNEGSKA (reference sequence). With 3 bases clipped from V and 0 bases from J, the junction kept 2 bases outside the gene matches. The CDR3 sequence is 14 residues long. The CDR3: CSARRTGSTDTQYF. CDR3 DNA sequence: TGCAGTGCTAGGAGGACAGGGAGCACAGATACGCAGTATTTT.

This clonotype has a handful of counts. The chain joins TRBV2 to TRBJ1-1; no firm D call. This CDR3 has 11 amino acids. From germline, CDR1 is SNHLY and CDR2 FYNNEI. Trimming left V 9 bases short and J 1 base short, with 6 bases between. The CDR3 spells CASTANTEAFF. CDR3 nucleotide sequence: TGTGCCAGTACCGCGAACACTGAAGCTTTCTTT.

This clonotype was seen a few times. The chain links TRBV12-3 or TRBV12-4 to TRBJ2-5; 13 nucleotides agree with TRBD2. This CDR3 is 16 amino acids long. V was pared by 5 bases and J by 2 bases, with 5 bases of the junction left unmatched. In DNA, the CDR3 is TGTGCCAGCAGTACCGGACTAGCGGGGGCACAAGAGACCCAGTACTTC. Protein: CASSTGLAGAQETQYF.

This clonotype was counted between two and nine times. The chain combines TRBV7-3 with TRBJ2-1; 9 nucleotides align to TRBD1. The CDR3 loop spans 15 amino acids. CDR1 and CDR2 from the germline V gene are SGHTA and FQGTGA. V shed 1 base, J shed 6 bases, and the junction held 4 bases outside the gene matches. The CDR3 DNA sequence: TGTGCCAGCAGCTTAAACAGGGGGCGTAGCAATGAGCAGTTCTTC. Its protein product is CASSLNRGRSNEQFF.

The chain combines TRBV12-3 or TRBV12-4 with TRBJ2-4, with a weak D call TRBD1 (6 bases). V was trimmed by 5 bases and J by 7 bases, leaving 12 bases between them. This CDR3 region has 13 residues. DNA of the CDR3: TGTGCCAGCAGTCGGGACACTGGGAACATTCAGTACTTC. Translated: CASSRDTGNIQYF.

The CDR3 spells CASSSRTSGGLDEQFF. The DNA for the CDR3 is TGTGCCAGCAGCTCACGGACTAGCGGGGGGTTGGATGAGCAGTTCTTC. V and J are TRBV7-2 and TRBJ2-1, with 14 bases identical to TRBD2. The germline gives CDR1 SGHTA, CDR2 FQGNSA. The CDR3 is 16 amino acids. Trimming at V came to 4 bases and at J to 8 bases, leaving 7 bases not matched to a gene.

This CDR3 is CASSSMDRGVYGEQFF. The CDR3 nucleotides read TGTGCCAGCAGCTCCATGGATAGAGGCGTGTATGGAGAGCAGTTCTTC. The chain joins TRBV7-9 to TRBJ2-1; D gene uncertain. Trimming stripped 4 bases from V and 10 bases from J, with 23 bases between. Germline V gene lookup returns CDR1 SEHNR and CDR2 FQNEAQ (reference sequence). The CDR3 consists of 16 residues.

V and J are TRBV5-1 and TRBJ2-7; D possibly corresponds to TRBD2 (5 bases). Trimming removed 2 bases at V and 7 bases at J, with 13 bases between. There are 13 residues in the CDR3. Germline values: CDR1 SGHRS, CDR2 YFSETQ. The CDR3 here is CASSLAMTGEQYF. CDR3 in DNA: TGCGCCAGCAGCTTAGCAATGACGGGGGAGCAGTACTTC.

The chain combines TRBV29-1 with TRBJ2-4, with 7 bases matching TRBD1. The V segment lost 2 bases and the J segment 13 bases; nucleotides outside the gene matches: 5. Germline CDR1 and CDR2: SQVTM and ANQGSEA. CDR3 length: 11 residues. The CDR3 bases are TGCAGCGTTGAATGGGACAGCAAGCAGTACTTC. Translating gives CSVEWDSKQYF.

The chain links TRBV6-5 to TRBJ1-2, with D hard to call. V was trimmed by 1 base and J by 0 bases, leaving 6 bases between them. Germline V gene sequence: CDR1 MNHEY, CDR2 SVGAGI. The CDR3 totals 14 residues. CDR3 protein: CASSYFRTNYGYTF. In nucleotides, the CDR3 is TGTGCCAGCAGTTACTTCAGAACTAACTATGGCTACACCTTC.

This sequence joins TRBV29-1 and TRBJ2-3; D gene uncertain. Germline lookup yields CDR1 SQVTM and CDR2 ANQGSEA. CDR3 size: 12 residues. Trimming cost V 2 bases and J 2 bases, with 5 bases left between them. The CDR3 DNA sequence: TGCAGCGTTGAAAAGGCCACAGATACGCAGTATTTT. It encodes CSVEKATDTQYF.

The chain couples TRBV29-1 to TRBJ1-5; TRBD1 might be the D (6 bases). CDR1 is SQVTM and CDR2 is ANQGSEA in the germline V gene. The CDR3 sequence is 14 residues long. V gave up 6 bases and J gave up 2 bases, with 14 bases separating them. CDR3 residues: CSVPDRVGNQPQHF. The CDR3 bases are TGCAGCGTCCCGGACAGAGTCGGCAATCAGCCCCAGCATTTT.

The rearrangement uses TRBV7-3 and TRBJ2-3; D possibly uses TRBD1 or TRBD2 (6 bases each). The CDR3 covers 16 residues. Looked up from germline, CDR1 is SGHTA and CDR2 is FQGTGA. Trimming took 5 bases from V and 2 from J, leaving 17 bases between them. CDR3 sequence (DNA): TGTGCCAGCAGCACCGGGGGCCCGAAAAACACAGATACGCAGTATTTT. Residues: CASSTGGPKNTDTQYF.

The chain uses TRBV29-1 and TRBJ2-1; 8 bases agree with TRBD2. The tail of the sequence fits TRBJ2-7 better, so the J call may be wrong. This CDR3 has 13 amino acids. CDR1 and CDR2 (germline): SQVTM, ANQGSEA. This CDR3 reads CSVSGSSYNEQYV. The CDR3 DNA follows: TGCAGCGTTAGCGGGAGCTCCTACAATGAGCAGTACGTC.

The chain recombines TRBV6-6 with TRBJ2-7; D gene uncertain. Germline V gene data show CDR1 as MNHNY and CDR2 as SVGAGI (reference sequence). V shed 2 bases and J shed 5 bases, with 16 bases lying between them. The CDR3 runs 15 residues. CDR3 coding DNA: TGTGCCAGCAGTTACGGTGGCAGTTCCCTCGACGAGCAGTACTTC. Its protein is CASSYGGSSLDEQYF.

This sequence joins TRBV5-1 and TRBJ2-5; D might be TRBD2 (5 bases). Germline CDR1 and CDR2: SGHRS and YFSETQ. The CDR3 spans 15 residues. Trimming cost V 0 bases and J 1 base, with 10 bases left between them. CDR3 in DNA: TGCGCCAGCAGCTTGGTAGCGTCGTCCCAAGAGACCCAGTACTTC. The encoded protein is CASSLVASSQETQYF.

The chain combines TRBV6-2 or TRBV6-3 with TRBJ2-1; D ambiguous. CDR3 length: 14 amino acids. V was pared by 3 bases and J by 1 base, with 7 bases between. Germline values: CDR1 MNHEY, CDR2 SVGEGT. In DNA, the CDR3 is TGTGCCAGCAGTTATGGTATTTCCTACAATGAGCAGTTCTTC. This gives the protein CASSYGISYNEQFF.

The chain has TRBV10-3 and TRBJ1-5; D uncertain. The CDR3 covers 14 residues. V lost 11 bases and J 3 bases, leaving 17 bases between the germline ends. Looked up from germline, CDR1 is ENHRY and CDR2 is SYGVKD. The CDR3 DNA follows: TGTGCCTCAAGAGGGCTTGAAGCCAATCAGCCCCAGCATTTT. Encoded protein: CASRGLEANQPQHF.

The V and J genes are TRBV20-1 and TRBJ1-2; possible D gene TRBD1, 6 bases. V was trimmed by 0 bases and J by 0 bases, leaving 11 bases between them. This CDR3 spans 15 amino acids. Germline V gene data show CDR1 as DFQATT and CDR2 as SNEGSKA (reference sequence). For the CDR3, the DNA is TGCAGTGCTAGAGATGCGGGGGCAACTAACTATGGCTACACCTTC. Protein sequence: CSARDAGATNYGYTF.

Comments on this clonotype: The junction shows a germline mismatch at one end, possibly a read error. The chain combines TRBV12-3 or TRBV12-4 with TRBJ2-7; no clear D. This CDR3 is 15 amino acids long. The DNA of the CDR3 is TGTGCCGGCAGTCAGACAAGCCAACACCCCTACGAGCAGTACTTC. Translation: CAGSQTSQHPYEQYF.

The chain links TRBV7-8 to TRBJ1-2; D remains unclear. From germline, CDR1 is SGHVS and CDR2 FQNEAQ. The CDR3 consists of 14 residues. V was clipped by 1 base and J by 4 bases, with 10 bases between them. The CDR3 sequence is CASSLGLSTYGYTF. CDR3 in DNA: TGTGCCAGCAGCTTAGGACTCAGTACCTATGGCTACACCTTC.